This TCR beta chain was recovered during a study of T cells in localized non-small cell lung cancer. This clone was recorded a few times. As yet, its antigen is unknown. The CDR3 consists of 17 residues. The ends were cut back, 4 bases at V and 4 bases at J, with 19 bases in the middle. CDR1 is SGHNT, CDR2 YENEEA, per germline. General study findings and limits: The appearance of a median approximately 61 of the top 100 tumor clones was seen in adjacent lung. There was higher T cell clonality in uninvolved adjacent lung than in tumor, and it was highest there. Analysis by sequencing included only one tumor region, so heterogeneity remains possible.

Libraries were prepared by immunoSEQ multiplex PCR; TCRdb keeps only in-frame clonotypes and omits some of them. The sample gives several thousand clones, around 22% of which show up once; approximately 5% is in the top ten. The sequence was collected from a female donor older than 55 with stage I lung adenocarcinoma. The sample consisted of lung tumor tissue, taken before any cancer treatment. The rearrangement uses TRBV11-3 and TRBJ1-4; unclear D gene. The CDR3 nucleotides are TGTGCCAGCAGCTCCCAGCATAGCTGGACCTTTAATGAAAAACTGTTTTTT. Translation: CASSSQHSWTFNEKLFF.